The next 23 T cell receptor beta chains were all read from a single sample in a study of blood T cell repertoires in COVID-19 (TCRdb year 2020). The library was built by means of the immunoSEQ multiplex PCR assay. TCRdb mirrors the immuneACCESS table, restricted to in-frame sequences. Some clones are absent from its copies; in checked studies, under half trace to an unresolved V gene, and the reason for the others is unknown. Counted in this sample were around 50,000 clones; roughly 91% of them appeared once. The ten largest clones capture 3.1% of the sample. The sequencing sample was made of peripheral blood. The receptors come from a human donor in a cohort sampled during active COVID-19.

V is TRBV28 and J is TRBJ2-7; 9 nucleotides line up with TRBD2. CDR3 length: 17 amino acids. The germline V gene encodes CDR1 MDHEN and CDR2 SYDVKM. The V gene end was trimmed by 5 bases and the J gene end by 0 bases; junction bases not matched to a gene: 11. The DNA for the CDR3 is TGTGCCAGCAGTGGGGGACTAGCCGGGGGTTTCTCCTACGAGCAGTACTTC. This gives the protein CASSGGLAGGFSYEQYF.

V is TRBV6-5 and J is TRBJ2-7; the match to TRBD1 covers 9 bases. Germline V gene data show CDR1 as MNHEY and CDR2 as SVGAGI. V lost 5 bases to trimming and J lost 0 bases; unmatched junction nucleotides: 5. The length of the CDR3 is 15 residues. The CDR3 protein is CASSTMTGGSYEQYF. CDR3 DNA sequence: TGTGCCAGCAGTACTATGACAGGGGGCTCCTACGAGCAGTACTTC.

The table lists this clone with a count of one. The J gene is TRBJ2-1, the V gene TRBV9; 11 bases line up with TRBD2. The CDR3 has 16 residues. Trimming took 1 base from V and 2 from J; bases not matched to a gene: 2. Germline CDR1 SGDLS, CDR2 YYNGEE. The CDR3 DNA reads TGTGCCAGCAGCGTATCGACTAGCGGGACCTACAATGAGCAGTTCTTC. Amino acid sequence: CASSVSTSGTYNEQFF. The whole variable domain, filled in from reference TRBV9 and TRBJ2-1, reads DSGVTQTPKHLITATGQRVTLRCSPRSGDLSVYWYQQSLDQGLQFLIQYYNGEERAKGNILERFSAQQFPDLHSELNLSSLELGDSALYFCASSVSTSGTYNEQFFGPGTRLTVL.

This sequence joins TRBV29-1 and TRBJ2-4; TRBD1 might be the D (5 bases). The CDR3 spans 15 residues. The V end was cut by 1 base, the J end by 2 bases, with 12 bases between. Germline lookup yields CDR1 SQVTM and CDR2 ANQGSEA. The CDR3 DNA is TGCAGCGTTGAAGGTGACAGAGAGTCCAAAAACATTCAGTACTTC. Its protein is CSVEGDRESKNIQYF.

V gene TRBV7-9 combines with J gene TRBJ2-7, with D possibly being TRBD2 (7 bases). Germline CDR1 SEHNR, CDR2 FQNEAQ (reference sequence). This CDR3 is 14 amino acids long. V lost 0 bases, J lost 10 bases, and 16 bases lay in between. The CDR3 DNA reads TGTGCCAGCAGCTTAGCGGAAGGGGGGGTTGGTCAGTACTTC. Its protein product is CASSLAEGGVGQYF.

CDR3 DNA sequence: TGTGCCAGCAGTGCAGGGAAGGGATACAATGAGCAGTTCTTC. This sequence encodes CASSAGKGYNEQFF. The rearrangement joins TRBV2 to TRBJ2-1; TRBD1 might be the D (5 bases). Per the germline V gene, CDR1 is SNHLY and CDR2 is FYNNEI. CDR3 length: 14 amino acids. The germline V and J ends were trimmed by 4 bases and 4 bases, with 11 bases remaining between them. The whole variable domain, remainder taken from reference TRBV2 and TRBJ2-1, is EPEVTQTPSHQVTQMGQEVILRCVPISNHLYFYWYRQILGQKVEFLVSFYNNEISEKSEIFDDQFSVERPDGSNFTLKIRSTKLEDSAMYFCASSAGKGYNEQFFGPGTRLTVL.

The V call is TRBV3-1 (or the pseudogene TRBV3-2), the J call TRBJ2-7; tentatively, D is TRBD1 (6 bases). V was clipped by 4 bases and J by 3 bases, with 16 bases between them. CDR3 length: 15 amino acids. CDR1 is LGHDT, CDR2 YNNKEL, per germline (reference sequence). CDR3 coding DNA: TGTGCCAGCAGCCCTCGACAGGACAGTATCTACGAGCAGTACTTC. It specifies CASSPRQDSIYEQYF.

The chain uses TRBV5-1 and TRBJ2-7; 7 nucleotides match TRBD2. Germline-derived CDR1 and CDR2 are SGHRS and YFSETQ. The V and J ends lost 1 base and 5 bases, in that order; junction bases with no gene match: 6. The CDR3 sequence is 14 residues long. The CDR3 spells CASSLPTSEHEQYF. CDR3 DNA: TGCGCCAGCAGCTTGCCCACTAGCGAACACGAGCAGTACTTC.

The chain recombines TRBV7-9 with TRBJ2-7; 12 nucleotides agree with TRBD2. Losses at the gene ends were 1 base for V and 2 bases for J; bases not matched to a gene: 6. CDR3 length equals 17 residues. The germline V gene has CDR1 SEHNR and CDR2 FQNEAQ (reference sequence). The CDR3 sequence: CASSLGLRLAGAYEQYF. CDR3 in DNA: TGTGCCAGCAGCTTAGGATTAAGACTAGCGGGGGCCTACGAGCAGTACTTC.

This chain connects TRBV5-1 to TRBJ2-7; weak D call: TRBD2 (6 bases). Germline V gene data show CDR1 as SGHRS and CDR2 as YFSETQ. The CDR3 is made up of 14 amino acids. With 2 bases removed from V and 4 bases from J, the gap between germline ends came to 13 bases. The CDR3 nucleotides read TGCGCCAGCAGCTTCGGGCAGGGACTTTACGAGCAGTACTTC. Amino acids: CASSFGQGLYEQYF.

The chain links TRBV6-6 to TRBJ2-7, with 7 positions matching TRBD1. Germline V gene sequence: CDR1 MNHNY, CDR2 SVGAGI (reference sequence). J was trimmed by 3 bases and V by 2 bases; bases with no gene match: 1. The CDR3 is 13 residues long. The CDR3 region is CASSYGTDYEQYF. The DNA for the CDR3 is TGTGCCAGCAGTTACGGGACAGACTACGAGCAGTACTTC.

The genes are TRBV11-2 and TRBJ2-3, with 11 bases matching TRBD2. With V trimmed by 6 bases and J by 2 bases, 13 bases remained unmatched. Germline values: CDR1 SGHAT, CDR2 FQNNGV. CDR3 size: 18 residues. CDR3 in DNA: TGTGCCAGCAGTAGGACTAGCGGGCCCGGGGGCCACACAGATACGCAGTATTTT. Protein sequence: CASSRTSGPGGHTDTQYF.

The rearrangement uses TRBV18 and TRBJ2-5, with D perhaps TRBD2 (5 bases). The CDR3 is made up of 14 amino acids. Trimming stripped 2 bases from V and 9 bases from J, with 16 bases between. Germline lookup yields CDR1 KGHSH and CDR2 LQKENI. The CDR3 here is CASSPMDSGTAQYF. The CDR3 DNA reads TGTGCCAGCTCACCAATGGACTCGGGCACGGCCCAGTACTTC.

The genes are TRBV7-9 and TRBJ2-7; D may be TRBD1 (5 bases). CDR3 size: 12 residues. Trimming took off 10 bases at V and 3 bases at J, with 13 bases between the two ends. Germline CDR1 and CDR2: SEHNR and FQNEAQ (reference sequence). The CDR3 loop reads CATGEDSYEQYF. In DNA, the CDR3 is TGTGCCACCGGCGAAGACAGCTACGAGCAGTACTTC. Complete variable domain (other parts from reference TRBV7-9 and TRBJ2-7): DTGVSQNPRHKITKRGQNVTFRCDPISEHNRLYWYRQTLGQGPEFLTYFQNEAQLEKSRLLSDRFSAERPKGSFSTLEIQRTEQGDSAMYLCATGEDSYEQYFGPGTRLTVT.

The chain uses TRBV2 and TRBJ2-1; 9 bases are shared with TRBD2. The CDR3 extends over 16 amino acids. Germline V lookup: CDR1 SNHLY, CDR2 FYNNEI. V shed 6 bases and J 4 bases; nucleotides not matched to a gene: 10. The CDR3 here is CASRELAGGIYNEQFF. For the CDR3, the DNA is TGTGCCAGCAGGGAACTAGCGGGTGGAATATACAATGAGCAGTTCTTC.

This chain connects TRBV14 to TRBJ2-1; 11 nucleotides match TRBD1. After removal of 5 bases from V and 3 bases from J, the junction contained 6 bases not matched to a gene. The CDR3 length is 16 residues. Germline CDR1 is SGHDN and CDR2 is FVKESK. The CDR3 nucleotides are TGTGCCAGCAGCACACCCGGGACAGGGGGCTACAATGAGCAGTTCTTC. It translates to CASSTPGTGGYNEQFF.

This sequence joins TRBV6-5 and TRBJ2-3, with 11 bases identical to TRBD2. V was pared by 2 bases and J by 2 bases, with 3 bases of the junction left unmatched. Germline-derived CDR1 and CDR2 are MNHEY and SVGAGI. This CDR3 region has 16 residues. CDR3 sequence: CASSYRTSGPTDTQYF. The CDR3 region has the DNA TGTGCCAGCAGTTACCGGACTAGCGGGCCCACAGATACGCAGTATTTT.

The chain recombines TRBV18 with TRBJ2-7; TRBD2 matches 8 bases. Germline V gene lookup returns CDR1 KGHSH and CDR2 LQKENI. The junction had 7 bases not matched to a gene; V was cut back by 1 base and J by 5 bases. The CDR3 totals 15 residues. CDR3 residues: CASSPLLSGSHEQYF. The CDR3 bases are TGTGCCAGCTCACCACTTCTGAGCGGGAGCCACGAGCAGTACTTC. Drawing the rest from reference TRBV18 and TRBJ2-7, the complete variable domain is NAGVMQNPRHLVRRRGQEARLRCSPMKGHSHVYWYRQLPEEGLKFMVYLQKENIIDESGMPKERFSAEFPKEGPSILRIQQVVRGDSAAYFCASSPLLSGSHEQYFGPGTRLTVT.

The chain uses TRBV7-9 and TRBJ2-5; 9 nucleotides match TRBD2. After removal of 4 bases from V and 2 bases from J, the junction contained 8 bases not matched to a gene. This CDR3 is 16 amino acids long. Germline CDR1 SEHNR, CDR2 FQNEAQ (reference sequence). CDR3 in amino acids: CASSSFGLAGQETQYF. The CDR3 DNA sequence: TGTGCCAGCAGCTCCTTCGGGCTAGCGGGGCAAGAGACCCAGTACTTC. The full variable domain, in which reference TRBV7-9 and TRBJ2-5 provide the parts outside the CDR3, is DTGVSQNPRHKITKRGQNVTFRCDPISEHNRLYWYRQTLGQGPEFLTYFQNEAQLEKSRLLSDRFSAERPKGSFSTLEIQRTEQGDSAMYLCASSSFGLAGQETQYFGPGTRLLVL.

The chain's CDR3 is CAWSRGKGYTF. As DNA, the CDR3 is TGTGCCTGGAGTCGAGGGAAAGGCTACACCTTC. The J gene is TRBJ1-2, the V gene TRBV30; D ambiguous. Germline V gives CDR1 GTSNPN, CDR2 SVGIG (reference sequence). This CDR3 comprises 11 residues. V was shortened by 2 bases and J by 8 bases, with 9 bases between the two germline ends.

This clone was observed a single time. The chain joins TRBV11-3 to TRBJ2-1, with a possible D match to TRBD1 (7 bases). Germline V gene sequence: CDR1 SGHNT, CDR2 YENEEA. This CDR3 is 18 amino acids long. V was shortened by 6 bases and J by 15 bases, with 36 bases between the two germline ends. The CDR3 DNA reads as TGTGCCAGCAGAACCAGGGGGTGGGTAGCGGACCACTACAGTGGAGGGTTCTTC. Amino acids: CASRTRGWVADHYSGGFF. Variable domain in full (rest from reference TRBV11-3 and TRBJ2-1): EAGVVQSPRYKIIEKKQPVAFWCNPISGHNTLYWYLQNLGQGPELLIRYENEEAVDDSQLPKDRFSAERLKGVDSTLKIQPAELGDSAVYLCASRTRGWVADHYSGGFFGPGTRLTVL.

This clone was detected only once. The chain employs TRBV11-2 and TRBJ1-1; D possibly corresponds to TRBD1 (5 bases). V lost 3 bases and J 4 bases, leaving 27 bases between the germline ends. Per germline, CDR1 SGHAT and CDR2 FQNNGV. The length of the CDR3 is 19 residues. The CDR3 DNA reads TGTGCCAGCAGCTTGATGTCGAGTGGTTTTCTGGGACTCAGCACTGAAGCTTTCTTT. It encodes CASSLMSSGFLGLSTEAFF.

V gene TRBV7-9 combines with J gene TRBJ2-3; 8 positions match TRBD1. CDR1 SEHNR and CDR2 FQNEAQ come from the germline V gene (reference sequence). The CDR3 runs 14 residues. V shed 3 bases and J 3 bases; nucleotides not matched to a gene: 2. The CDR3 loop is CASSFQGATDTQYF. The CDR3 bases are TGTGCCAGCAGCTTTCAGGGGGCAACAGATACGCAGTATTTT.